This T cell receptor (delta chain) is drawn from a study of γδ T cells in repeated Plasmodium falciparum infection. The study, taken as a whole, reports: Vgamma9/Vdelta2+ T cells showed a stable polyclonal repertoire with shared TCRgamma sequences.

This clone was observed a handful of times. What it binds is not known. A single base is all that separates this from a far larger clone, so a read error is likely. This CDR3 is also generated by other DNA sequences in the sample. The CDR3 consists of 29 residues. Germline assignment: CDR1 TSWWSYY and CDR2 QGS. TCRdb redid the clone calls on the multiplex PCR reads with CATT. The data contain approximately 60,000 delta-chain clones, roughly 1.8% of them seen just once; the ten biggest clones take up 15%. Vgamma9/Vdelta2+ and Vdelta2-negative gammadelta T cells were flow-sorted from PBMC for bulk sequencing.

Sequencing was carried out using gamma-delta T cells from blood. The clonotype originates from a pool of human donors (malaria-infected and uninfected, not separated). The V gene is TRDV1, but the J gene lacks a call; the tabulated D call, TRDD3, remains unverified against the DNA. The CDR3: CALGEPRFALFVLGDTRIRPGERADKLIF. DNA of the CDR3: TGTGCTCTTGGGGAACCGAGGTTCGCGCTATTTGTACTGGGGGATACGCGTATCCGGCCAGGGGAAAGGGCCGATAAACTCATCTTC.